Following are 12 T cell receptor beta chains from one sample sequenced in a study of molecular identifiers for immune sequencing clone quantification (dated by TCRdb to the late 2010s). Libraries were made using PCR. The run used an Illumina HiSeq 4000. The public reads were quality trimmed at Q25 with fastp and then assembled into clones with MiXCR by TCRdb, keeping productive beta chains. A single entry per CDR3 protein holds the most common genes and DNA from its merged rows. The sample table shows about 510,000 distinct CDR3 sequences, and 20% to 25% are seen once. The top ten clonotypes cover 0.7% to 1% of the sample. Sequencing input: naive CD8+ T cells from blood, with Jurkat cell RNA spiked in. What the cell subset or site label conveys for this sample: FACS-sorted CD8+CD4-CCR7+CD45RA+ naive T cells. These receptors all stem from a human donor in good health. Some libraries in this study had Jurkat cell RNA spiked in.

This clonotype showed up many times. This sequence joins TRBV30 and TRBJ2-4; D not resolved. Germline V CDR1 and CDR2: GTSNPN, SVGIG (reference sequence). The CDR3 has 13 amino acids. V was cut by 3 bases and J by 1 base, with 7 bases left in between. CDR3 sequence: CAWSAIAKNIQYF. CDR3 sequence (DNA): TGTGCCTGGAGCGCTATTGCCAAAAACATTCAGTACTTC.

This clonotype was seen repeatedly, ten times or more. V usage is TRBV20-1 and J usage is TRBJ2-5, with 14 bases matching TRBD2. The V segment lost 6 bases and the J segment 2 bases; nucleotides outside the gene matches: 11. CDR1 DFQATT and CDR2 SNEGSKA come from the germline V gene (reference sequence). The CDR3 contains 17 residues. The CDR3 nucleotides are TGCAGTGCCATCGGGACTAGCGGGAGTAGGTGGCAAGAGACCCAGTACTTC. This translates into CSAIGTSGSRWQETQYF.

Concerning this clonotype itself: At one of its ends the junction is not consistent with the germline gene, which may arise from a read error. The chain has TRBV19 and TRBJ2-5, with D uncertain. Germline assignment: CDR1 LNHDA and CDR2 SQIVND (reference sequence). The CDR3 covers 12 residues. The CDR3 is CASSSNGEAQYF. The CDR3 region has the DNA TGTGCCAGTTCCTCGAATGGAGAGGCCCAGTACTTC.

As concerns this clonotype: A much larger clone sits a single nucleotide away, making a read error possible. The DNA is omitted, as the CDR3 cannot be located on it reliably, and the CDR3 follows TCRdb's listing. The CDR3 loop is CISVPEALAAGGLSTDTRYF. This chain joins TRBV7-5 and TRBJ2-3; TRBD2 was called by the table and not checked on the DNA. TRBV7-5 is noted as a pseudogene. Ends included, the CDR3 has 20 residues.

This clonotype was detected ten times or more. The V call is TRBV6-8, the J call TRBJ1-5; D unresolved. The CDR3 sequence is 14 residues long. The V end lost 8 bases, the J end lost 1 base, and 12 bases lay between the germline ends. Per germline, CDR1 MNHGY and CDR2 SAAAGT. DNA of the CDR3: TGTGCCAGCCCCCGACCGGACAGCAATCAGCCCCAGCATTTT. This encodes CASPRPDSNQPQHF.

In regard to this clonotype: A read error is possible here, since a much larger clone lies one base away. The chain joins TRBV7-2 to TRBJ1-4; D is possibly TRBD1 (6 bases). Germline CDR1 SGHTA, CDR2 FQGNSA. There are 16 residues in the CDR3. CDR3 sequence: CASSLDGQTNNGKLFF. The CDR3 DNA reads TGTGCCAGCAGCTTAGATGGACAGACTAATAATGGAAAACTGTTTTTT. Based on the CDR3 plus reference TRBV7-2 and TRBJ1-4, the full variable domain is GAGVSQSPSNKVTEKGKDVELRCDPISGHTALYWYRQSLGQGLEFLIYFQGNSAPDKSGLPSDRFSAERTGGSVSTLTIQRTQQEDSAVYLCASSLDGQTNNGKLFFGSGTQLSVL.

Turning to this clonotype: A much more abundant neighbour one base away suggests this may be a read error. The conserved closing phenylalanine or tryptophan is absent in this CDR3, likely reflecting a read error. The rearrangement links TRBV5-5 to TRBJ1-2, with D tentatively TRBD1 (5 bases). Germline V lookup: CDR1 SGHKS, CDR2 YYEKEE (reference sequence). This CDR3 contains 13 residues. The V and J ends lost 9 bases and 5 bases respectively, with 17 bases between them. The CDR3 bases are TGTGCCACCAGAACAGGAGAACTTTATGGCTACACCTCC. Translating it yields CATRTGELYGYTS.

The V and J genes are TRBV4-1 and TRBJ2-7; no clear D gene. The germline V gene has CDR1 MGHRA and CDR2 YSYEKL. The CDR3 contains 15 residues. Between the trimmed V and J ends, which lost 0 bases and 7 bases, there was a span of 16 bases. CDR3 region: CASSQEDLRPHEQYF. The DNA for the CDR3 is TGCGCCAGCAGCCAAGAGGATCTGCGGCCTCATGAGCAGTACTTC.

This clonotype was recorded at least ten times. The chain recombines TRBV10-3 with TRBJ2-3; 7 nucleotides align to TRBD2. The CDR3 is 14 residues long. Germline-derived CDR1 and CDR2 are ENHRY and SYGVKD. Losses at the gene ends were 8 bases for V and 5 bases for J; bases not matched to a gene: 10. The CDR3 DNA reads as TGTGCCATCGCCCACGGCGGGAGAGGAGATACGCAGTATTTT. Its protein product is CAIAHGGRGDTQYF.

The chain links TRBV27 to TRBJ1-1; no clear D gene. Germline loops: CDR1 MNHEY, CDR2 SMNVEV (reference sequence). V was trimmed by 7 bases and J by 0 bases, leaving 6 bases between them. This CDR3 region has 12 residues. CDR3 sequence reads: CASTDLNTEAFF. The DNA for the CDR3 is TGTGCCAGCACGGACTTGAACACTGAAGCTTTCTTT.

This clonotype occurred many times. J is TRBJ2-1 and V is TRBV7-9; D gene ambiguous. This CDR3 is 16 amino acids long. The ends were cut back, 4 bases at V and 0 bases at J, with 13 bases in the middle. The germline gives CDR1 SEHNR, CDR2 FQNEAQ (reference sequence). The CDR3 loop reads CASSSRTRSSYNEQFF. CDR3 coding DNA: TGTGCCAGCAGCTCCCGGACCCGAAGCTCCTACAATGAGCAGTTCTTC.

A note on this clonotype: This may come from a read error, since a much larger clone is one base off. CDR3: CAISGGDDSYEQYF. In DNA, the CDR3 is TGTGCCATCAGTGGTGGGGACGACTCCTACGAGCAGTACTTC. This chain connects TRBV10-3 to TRBJ2-7, with D tentatively TRBD1 or TRBD2 (5 bases each). The CDR3 sequence is 14 residues long. V dropped 4 bases and J dropped 0 bases, with 10 bases sitting between them. Per the germline V gene, CDR1 is ENHRY and CDR2 is SYGVKD.